The entry below gives a single TCR beta chain sequence along with its context. The length of the CDR3 is 14 residues. Trimming took 0 bases from V and 4 from J, leaving 9 bases between them. The germline CDR1 and CDR2 sequences are DFQATT and SNEGSKA (reference sequence). The sample originates from a study of blood T cells in healthy people across ages. PCR was performed a second time for about 7 to 11 cycles using a sample-barcoded 5' primer and a J-beta primer mix. In TCRdb, the 5' RACE reads were re-called with MiXCR into one record per CDR3 protein. The sample lists some 900,000 distinct CDR3 sequences; under 50% were seen once.

Sequencing was carried out using blood. The sequence derives from a man aged 25 to 40 in good health. The chain couples TRBV20-1 to TRBJ1-4; tentative D call: TRBD1 (6 bases). The CDR3 spells CSARDGGLNEKLFF. CDR3 in DNA: TGCAGTGCTAGAGATGGGGGGCTTAATGAAAAACTGTTTTTT.